The sequence of this T cell receptor (beta chain) was determined in a study of regulatory T cells in long-lasting Graves disease. On the study more broadly: The study counted Graves' disease as persistent given over 5 years of antithyroid drugs and positive TSH receptor antibodies. Findings of the study overall: New patients shared around 920 public clonotypes, fewer than the roughly 2,500 shared by persistent patients. Newly diagnosed Graves' patients exceeded persistent ones in TCR diversity.

Libraries of TCR beta came from iRepertoire HTBI primers plus Arm-PCR of CDR3 regions. Original handling: The samples yielded about 63 TRBV and roughly 14 TRBJ segments. TCRdb recomputed calls from the multiplex PCR reads with MiXCR, one row per CDR3 protein. TCRdb's processing, not the authors' own work, is the source of the V and J calls. This table holds about 290,000 distinct CDR3 sequences, roughly a fifth found once. The CDR3 spans 13 residues. V shed 6 bases and J 3 bases; nucleotides not matched to a gene: 5. The germline V gene encodes CDR1 DFQATT and CDR2 SNEGSKA (reference sequence). Stated time point: persistent/refractory GD, antithyroid drugs over 5 years with positive TRAb. The TCR library was made from RNA that had been extracted from PBMCs in TRIzol. Concerning this clonotype itself: Its target is unknown.

Sequenced here: peripheral blood mononuclear cells (PBMCs), sampled when the disease was refractory, from a patient treated with antithyroid drugs. The sequence derives from a female donor with Graves disease. This sequence joins TRBV20-1 and TRBJ2-3; 8 nucleotides agree with TRBD2. Written as DNA, the CDR3 is TGCAGTGCCCGGAGCGGGAGAACAGATACGCAGTATTTT. Amino acids: CSARSGRTDTQYF.